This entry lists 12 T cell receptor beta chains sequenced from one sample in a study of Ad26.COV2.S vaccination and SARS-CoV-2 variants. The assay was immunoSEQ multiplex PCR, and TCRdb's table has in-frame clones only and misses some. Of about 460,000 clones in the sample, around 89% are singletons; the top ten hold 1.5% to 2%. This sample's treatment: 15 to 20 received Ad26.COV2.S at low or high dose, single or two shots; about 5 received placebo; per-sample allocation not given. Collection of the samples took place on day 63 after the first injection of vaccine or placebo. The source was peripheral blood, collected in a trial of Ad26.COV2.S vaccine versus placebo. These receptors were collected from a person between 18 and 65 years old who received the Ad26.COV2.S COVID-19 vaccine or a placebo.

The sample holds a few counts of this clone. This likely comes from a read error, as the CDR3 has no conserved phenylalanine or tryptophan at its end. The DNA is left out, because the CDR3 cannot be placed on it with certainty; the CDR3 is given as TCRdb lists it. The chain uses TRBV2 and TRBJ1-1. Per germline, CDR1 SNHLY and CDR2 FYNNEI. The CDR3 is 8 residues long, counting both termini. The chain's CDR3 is CASSESSG.

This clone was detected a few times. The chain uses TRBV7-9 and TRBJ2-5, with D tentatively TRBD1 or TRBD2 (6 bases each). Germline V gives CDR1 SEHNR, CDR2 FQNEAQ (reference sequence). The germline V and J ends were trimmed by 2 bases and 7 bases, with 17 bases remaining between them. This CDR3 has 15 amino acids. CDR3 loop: CASSLKGSGGVTQYF. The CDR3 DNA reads TGTGCCAGCAGCTTAAAGGGTTCCGGGGGCGTGACCCAGTACTTC.

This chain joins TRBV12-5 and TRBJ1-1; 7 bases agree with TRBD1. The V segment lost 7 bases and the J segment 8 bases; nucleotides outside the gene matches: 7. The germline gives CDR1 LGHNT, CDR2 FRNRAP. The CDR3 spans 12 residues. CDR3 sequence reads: CASAVMTGEAFF. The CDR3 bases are TGTGCTAGTGCCGTGATGACAGGGGAAGCTTTCTTT.

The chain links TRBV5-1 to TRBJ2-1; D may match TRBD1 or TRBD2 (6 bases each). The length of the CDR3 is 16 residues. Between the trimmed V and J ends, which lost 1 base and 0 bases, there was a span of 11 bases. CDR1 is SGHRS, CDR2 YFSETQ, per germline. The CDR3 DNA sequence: TGCGCCAGCAGCTTGTGGGGGGCCGCCTCCTACAATGAGCAGTTCTTC. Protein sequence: CASSLWGAASYNEQFF.

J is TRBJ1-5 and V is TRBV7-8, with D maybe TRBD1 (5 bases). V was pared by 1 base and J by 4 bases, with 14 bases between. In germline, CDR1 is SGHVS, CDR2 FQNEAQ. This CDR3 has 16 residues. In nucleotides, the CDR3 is TGTGCCAGCAGCTTAGAGGTGAGGGGTGGAAATCAGCCCCAGCATTTT. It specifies CASSLEVRGGNQPQHF.

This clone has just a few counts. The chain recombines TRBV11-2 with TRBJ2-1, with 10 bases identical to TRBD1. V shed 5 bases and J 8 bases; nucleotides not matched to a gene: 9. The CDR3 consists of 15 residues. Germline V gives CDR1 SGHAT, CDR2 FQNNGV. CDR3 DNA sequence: TGTGCCAGCAGCGCTGGGACAGGGGAGGTCGATGAGCAGTTCTTC. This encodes CASSAGTGEVDEQFF.

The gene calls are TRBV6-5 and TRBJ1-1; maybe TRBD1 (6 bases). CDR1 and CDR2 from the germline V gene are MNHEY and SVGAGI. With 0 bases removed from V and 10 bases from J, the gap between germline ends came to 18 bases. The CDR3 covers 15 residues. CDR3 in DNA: TGTGCCAGCAGTTACTCGAGTACAAGGGGGTTCTCAGCTTTCTTT. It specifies CASSYSSTRGFSAFF.

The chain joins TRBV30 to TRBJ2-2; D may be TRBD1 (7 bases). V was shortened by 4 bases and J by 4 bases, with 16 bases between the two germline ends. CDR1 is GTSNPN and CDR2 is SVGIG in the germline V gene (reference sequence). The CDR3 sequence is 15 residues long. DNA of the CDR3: TGTGCCTGGATGAGAAGGCAGGGGGGCACCGGGGAGCTGTTTTTT. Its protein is CAWMRRQGGTGELFF.

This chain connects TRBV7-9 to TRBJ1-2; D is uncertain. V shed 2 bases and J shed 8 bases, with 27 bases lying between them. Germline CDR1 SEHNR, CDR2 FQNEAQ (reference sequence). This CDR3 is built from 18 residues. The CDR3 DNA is TGTGCCAGCAGCTTAAGGTTCGCTCGGCAGCCCGTACCCCAAGGCTACACCTTC. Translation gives CASSLRFARQPVPQGYTF.

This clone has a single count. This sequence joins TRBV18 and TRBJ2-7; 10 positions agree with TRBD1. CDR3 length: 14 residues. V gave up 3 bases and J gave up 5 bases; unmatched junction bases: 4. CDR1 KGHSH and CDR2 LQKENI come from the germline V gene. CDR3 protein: CASSPRTGGDEQYF. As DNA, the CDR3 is TGTGCCAGCTCACCTAGGACAGGGGGGGACGAGCAGTACTTC.

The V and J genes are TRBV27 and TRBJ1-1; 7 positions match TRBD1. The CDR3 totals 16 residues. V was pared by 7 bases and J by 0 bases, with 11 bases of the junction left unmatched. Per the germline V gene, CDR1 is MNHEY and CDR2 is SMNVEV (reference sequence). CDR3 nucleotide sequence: TGTGCCAGCAACGACAGACAGGGAGTTATGAACACTGAAGCTTTCTTT. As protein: CASNDRQGVMNTEAFF.

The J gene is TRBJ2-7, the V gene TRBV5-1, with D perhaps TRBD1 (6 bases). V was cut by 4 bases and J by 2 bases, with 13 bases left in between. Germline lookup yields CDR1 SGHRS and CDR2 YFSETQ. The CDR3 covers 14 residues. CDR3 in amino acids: CASSGGTFPYEQYF. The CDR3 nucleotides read TGCGCCAGCAGCGGTGGGACATTTCCCTACGAGCAGTACTTC.